The subject of this entry is one T cell receptor (beta chain). Antigen unknown. A 5'RACE template-switching step, the method used to make TCR cDNA, added a universal primer site and UMIs. TCRdb processed the 5' RACE reads anew with MiXCR; each CDR3 protein has one entry. The data hold hundreds of thousands of distinct CDR3 sequences, with 7.5% to 9.5% observed a single time. The V gene lost 5 bases and the J gene lost 9 bases, with 11 bases spanning the gap. The length of the CDR3 is 12 residues. In germline, CDR1 is SGHAT, CDR2 FQNNGV. This entry comes from a study of T cells after yellow fever vaccination. Study-wide results and caveats: Among all clonotypes, a small share was observed in both CD4 and CD8 compartments. Within FACS-sorted repertoires, abundant clonotypes contaminating from the bulk population could be present. Post-booster repertoires contained most primary-vaccination clones again (96% CD4, about 88% CD8).

The material sequenced was CD4+ T cells sorted from PBMCs, taken 5 days after the yellow fever booster vaccination. This rearrangement joins TRBV11-2 to TRBJ2-1; TRBD1 might be the D (6 bases). This TCR came from a man between 18 and 29 years old who received the YFV17D yellow fever vaccine. The CDR3 coding sequence is TGTGCCAGCAGCCCACAGGGTCGTGAGCAGTTCTTC. Translated: CASSPQGREQFF.